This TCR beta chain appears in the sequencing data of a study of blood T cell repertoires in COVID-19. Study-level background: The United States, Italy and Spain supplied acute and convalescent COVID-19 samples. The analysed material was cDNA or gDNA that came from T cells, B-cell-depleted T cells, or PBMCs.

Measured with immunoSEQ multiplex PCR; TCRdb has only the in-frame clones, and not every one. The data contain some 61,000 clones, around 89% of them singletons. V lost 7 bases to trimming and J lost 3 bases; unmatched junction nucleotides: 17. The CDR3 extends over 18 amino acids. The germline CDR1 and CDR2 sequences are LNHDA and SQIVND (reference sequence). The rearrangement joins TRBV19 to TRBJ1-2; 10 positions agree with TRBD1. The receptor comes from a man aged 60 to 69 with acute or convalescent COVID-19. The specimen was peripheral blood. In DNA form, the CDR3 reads TGTGCCAGTACCTCTCGGAGGGGGACAGGGGAAAAACACTATGGCTACACCTTC. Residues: CASTSRRGTGEKHYGYTF.